The 25 T cell receptor beta chains listed next were all sequenced from one sample in a study of blood T cells in healthy people across ages. Together with a sample-barcoded 5' primer, a J-beta primer mix was included in a second PCR lasting about 6 to 12 cycles. A single record per CDR3 protein comes from TCRdb applying MiXCR to the 5' RACE reads. The sample yields more than 650,000 distinct CDR3 sequences, 50% to 65% seen once. Sequencing was carried out using blood. All receptors come from a man aged 80 or over in good health.

This rearrangement joins TRBV29-1 to TRBJ2-2; weak D call: TRBD1 (5 bases). V was pared by 7 bases and J by 7 bases, with 28 bases between. There are 17 residues in the CDR3. CDR1 is SQVTM, CDR2 ANQGSEA, per germline. CDR3 sequence reads: CSASMPRVGFVSGELFF. CDR3 nucleotides: TGCAGCGCCTCCATGCCCAGGGTGGGGTTCGTGAGCGGGGAGCTGTTTTTT.

This clonotype was counted between two and nine times. The gene calls are TRBV12-3 or TRBV12-4 and TRBJ2-1; 9 positions agree with TRBD1. The CDR3 length is 14 residues. Trimming removed 3 bases from V and 7 bases from J; junction bases left unmatched: 4. CDR3 residues: CASSFSDRGNEQFF. The CDR3 bases are TGTGCCAGCAGTTTCTCGGACAGGGGTAATGAGCAGTTCTTC.

This chain links TRBV6-1 with TRBJ1-1; 7 nucleotides match TRBD1. J gave up 1 base and V 4 bases, and 6 bases lay outside the gene matches. Germline V CDR1 and CDR2: MNHNS, SASEGT. This CDR3 spans 15 amino acids. This CDR3 is CASSGWTGGNTEAFF. The CDR3, as DNA: TGTGCCAGCAGTGGTTGGACAGGAGGGAACACTGAAGCTTTCTTT.

The rearrangement links TRBV5-1 to TRBJ2-7, with 14 positions matching TRBD2. The end of the DNA aligns better with TRBJ2-1, so the J call may be wrong. The CDR3 totals 15 residues. Germline V gene sequence: CDR1 SGHRS, CDR2 YFSETQ. The CDR3 DNA reads TGCGCCAGCAGCTTGGCGACTAGCGGGAGGGATGAGCAGTTCTTC. It codes for CASSLATSGRDEQFF.

The chain joins TRBV12-3 or TRBV12-4 to TRBJ2-7, with a weak D call TRBD1 (6 bases). V was clipped by 10 bases and J by 2 bases, with 18 bases between them. The CDR3 totals 14 residues. This CDR3 reads CANTRDTRTYEQYF. The CDR3 DNA reads as TGTGCCAACACCCGGGACACCAGGACCTACGAGCAGTACTTC.

This clonotype has only a few counts. The genes are TRBV20-1 and TRBJ2-5; D is perhaps TRBD2 (6 bases). The germline V gene has CDR1 DFQATT and CDR2 SNEGSKA (reference sequence). CDR3 size: 16 residues. V lost 6 bases and J 1 base, leaving 21 bases between the germline ends. CDR3 coding DNA: TGCAGTGCCCCGCGTCCGGGGGAGCTTATCCAAGAGACCCAGTACTTC. This codes for CSAPRPGELIQETQYF.

This clonotype is a singleton in its sample. The CDR3 protein is CASSSKGAGETQYF. CDR3 sequence (DNA): TGCGCCAGCAGCAGCAAAGGAGCTGGAGAGACCCAGTACTTC. The rearrangement uses TRBV5-1 and TRBJ2-5, with no clear D. This CDR3 comprises 14 residues. V was clipped by 4 bases and J by 4 bases, with 14 bases between them. Germline V gene data show CDR1 as SGHRS and CDR2 as YFSETQ.

V usage is TRBV29-1 and J usage is TRBJ2-2; 7 bases are shared with TRBD2. This CDR3 contains 13 residues. Germline CDR1 reads SQVTM; CDR2 reads ANQGSEA. The V and J ends lost 7 bases and 5 bases, in that order; junction bases with no gene match: 7. This CDR3 reads CSALEGGTGELFF. As DNA, the CDR3 is TGCAGCGCCCTTGAGGGAGGGACCGGGGAGCTGTTTTTT.

This clonotype was detected only a few times. This chain links TRBV7-2 with TRBJ1-1; 8 bases fit TRBD1. This CDR3 is 15 amino acids long. The germline V gene has CDR1 SGHTA and CDR2 FQGNSA. Germline trimming cut 5 bases from V and 0 bases from J; bases unmatched to any gene: 5. For the CDR3, the DNA is TGTGCCAGCAGCCCAAGGACAGGGTTGAACACTGAAGCTTTCTTT. This codes for CASSPRTGLNTEAFF.

This clonotype was observed a handful of times. CDR3 nucleotides: TGTGCCAGCAGTATCACAGGACGCTACTACGAGCAGTACTTC. Translated: CASSITGRYYEQYF. The chain combines TRBV28 with TRBJ2-7, with D possibly being TRBD1 (5 bases). The CDR3 sequence is 14 residues long. Germline-derived CDR1 and CDR2 are MDHEN and SYDVKM. V was shortened by 5 bases and J by 3 bases, with 14 bases between the two germline ends.

The genes are TRBV5-6 and TRBJ1-1; D gene ambiguous. Trimming cost V 1 base and J 1 base, with 14 bases left between them. Germline assignment: CDR1 SGHDT and CDR2 YYEEEE. The CDR3 consists of 16 residues. The CDR3 nucleotides are TGTGCCAGCAGCTTGTGGTCGTTGCGGAAGAACACTGAAGCTTTCTTT. The encoded protein is CASSLWSLRKNTEAFF.

The genes are TRBV12-3 or TRBV12-4 and TRBJ2-5, with D uncertain. This CDR3 comprises 14 residues. V lost 6 bases and J lost 4, with 15 bases in between. CDR3 region: CASRQFGLPETQYF. The DNA of the CDR3 is TGTGCCAGCAGACAATTCGGCCTACCAGAGACCCAGTACTTC.

This sequence joins TRBV6-5 and TRBJ2-1, with 10 positions matching TRBD2. Germline assignment: CDR1 MNHEY and CDR2 SVGAGI. CDR3 length equals 15 residues. V trimming: 5 bases; J trimming: 7 bases; junction bases outside the gene matches: 8. CDR3 sequence reads: CASSLAGDVSNEQFF. The CDR3 DNA reads TGTGCCAGCAGTCTAGCGGGAGACGTATCAAATGAGCAGTTCTTC.

This clonotype was detected a few times. The chain uses TRBV6-5 and TRBJ2-7; maybe TRBD2 (5 bases). V dropped 10 bases and J dropped 3 bases, with 22 bases sitting between them. Germline lookup yields CDR1 MNHEY and CDR2 SVGAGI. This CDR3 region has 15 residues. CDR3 DNA: TGTGCCAACCTAATGCGGGCGGCGGTTAGCTACGAGCAGTACTTC. It codes for CANLMRAAVSYEQYF.

The gene calls are TRBV6-1 and TRBJ2-7; no clear D. The ends were cut back, 4 bases at V and 4 bases at J, with 2 bases in the middle. The germline V gene encodes CDR1 MNHNS and CDR2 SASEGT. CDR3 length: 10 amino acids. CDR3 DNA sequence: TGTGCCAGCAGTGCATACGAGCAGTACTTC. This codes for CASSAYEQYF.

The chain links TRBV27 to TRBJ2-7; D remains unclear. The CDR3 runs 15 residues. Germline CDR1 MNHEY, CDR2 SMNVEV (reference sequence). Trimming took off 3 bases at V and 0 bases at J, with 12 bases between the two ends. The chain's CDR3 is CASSFNPFLSYEQYF. CDR3 nucleotide sequence: TGTGCCAGCAGTTTTAACCCGTTCCTCTCCTACGAGCAGTACTTC.

This chain connects TRBV20-1 to TRBJ2-7; no firm D call. Near its end, the DNA agrees better with TRBJ2-5, so the J call may be wrong. Per germline, CDR1 DFQATT and CDR2 SNEGSKA (reference sequence). The CDR3 is 12 residues long. The CDR3 here is CSAVGDRETQYF. The CDR3 nucleotides read TGCAGTGCTGTTGGAGATCGGGAGACCCAGTACTTC.

The V call is TRBV9, the J call TRBJ2-6, with 9 bases matching TRBD1. Germline V gene sequence: CDR1 SGDLS, CDR2 YYNGEE. The CDR3 consists of 18 residues. V gave up 4 bases and J gave up 0 bases; unmatched junction bases: 8. For the CDR3, the DNA is TGTGCCAGCAGCCTGCGGACAGGGGACCTCTCTGGGGCCAACGTCCTGACTTTC. Amino acids: CASSLRTGDLSGANVLTF.

The rearrangement joins TRBV20-1 to TRBJ1-4; TRBD1 agrees at 7 bases. Germline loops: CDR1 DFQATT, CDR2 SNEGSKA (reference sequence). V lost 6 bases and J lost 8; bases outside the gene matches: 15. The CDR3 totals 15 residues. CDR3 protein: CSARPIGRGDEKLFF. Here the CDR3 DNA reads TGCAGTGCGCGACCTATCGGCAGGGGGGACGAAAAACTGTTTTTT.

The chain links TRBV11-2 to TRBJ2-5; D is unresolved. The ends were cut back, 0 bases at V and 7 bases at J, with 6 bases in the middle. The CDR3 is 12 residues long. Germline CDR1 reads SGHAT; CDR2 reads FQNNGV. The CDR3 DNA reads as TGTGCCAGCAGCTTAGATACGAGGACCCAGTACTTC. Protein product: CASSLDTRTQYF. The full variable domain, completed using reference TRBV11-2 and TRBJ2-5, is EAGVAQSPRYKIIEKRQSVAFWCNPISGHATLYWYQQILGQGPKLLIQFQNNGVVDDSQLPKDRFSAERLKGVDSTLKIQPAKLEDSAVYLCASSLDTRTQYFGPGTRLLVL.

The chain is built from TRBV3-1 and TRBJ2-1; TRBD1 is a possible D gene (5 bases). V lost 2 bases and J 6 bases, leaving 17 bases between the germline ends. The CDR3 loop spans 16 amino acids. Germline values: CDR1 LGHDT, CDR2 YNNKEL (reference sequence). For the CDR3, the DNA is TGTGCCAGCAGCCAAAGCAGGGTAAGCTCTGGCAATGAGCAGTTCTTC. This sequence encodes CASSQSRVSSGNEQFF.

This clonotype has more than one count but fewer than ten. DNA for the CDR3: TGCAGTGCTAGCTCCCTAGCGGGAGGGCTTGAGACCCAGTACTTC. It specifies CSASSLAGGLETQYF. The chain links TRBV20-1 to TRBJ2-5; 12 bases line up with TRBD2. CDR3 size: 15 residues. CDR1 and CDR2 from the germline V gene are DFQATT and SNEGSKA (reference sequence). The V segment lost 3 bases and the J segment 5 bases; nucleotides outside the gene matches: 7.

This clonotype was recorded a few times. V and J are TRBV5-1 and TRBJ2-1; the D gene is possibly TRBD2 (6 bases). This CDR3 region has 13 residues. Germline V gene data show CDR1 as SGHRS and CDR2 as YFSETQ. V was clipped by 0 bases and J by 15 bases, with 16 bases between them. CDR3 sequence (DNA): TGCGCCAGCAGCTTGGTAGTAGGAGGGGAGGCGTTCTTC. This codes for CASSLVVGGEAFF.

Only a few counts were recorded for this clonotype. This sequence joins TRBV20-1 and TRBJ2-4, with D unclear. V was shortened by 6 bases and J by 0 bases, with 12 bases between the two germline ends. This CDR3 is 14 amino acids long. CDR1 DFQATT and CDR2 SNEGSKA come from the germline V gene (reference sequence). CDR3 DNA: TGCAGTGCCGGGCAGATACTAGCCAAAAACATTCAGTACTTC. Its protein product is CSAGQILAKNIQYF.

V and J are TRBV20-1 and TRBJ2-7; 10 bases agree with TRBD2. Per the germline V gene, CDR1 is DFQATT and CDR2 is SNEGSKA (reference sequence). V lost 3 bases to trimming and J lost 5 bases; unmatched junction nucleotides: 7. This CDR3 region has 14 residues. The CDR3 reads CSARRSGRGDEQYF. CDR3 DNA: TGCAGTGCTAGGAGGAGCGGGAGGGGCGACGAGCAGTACTTC.